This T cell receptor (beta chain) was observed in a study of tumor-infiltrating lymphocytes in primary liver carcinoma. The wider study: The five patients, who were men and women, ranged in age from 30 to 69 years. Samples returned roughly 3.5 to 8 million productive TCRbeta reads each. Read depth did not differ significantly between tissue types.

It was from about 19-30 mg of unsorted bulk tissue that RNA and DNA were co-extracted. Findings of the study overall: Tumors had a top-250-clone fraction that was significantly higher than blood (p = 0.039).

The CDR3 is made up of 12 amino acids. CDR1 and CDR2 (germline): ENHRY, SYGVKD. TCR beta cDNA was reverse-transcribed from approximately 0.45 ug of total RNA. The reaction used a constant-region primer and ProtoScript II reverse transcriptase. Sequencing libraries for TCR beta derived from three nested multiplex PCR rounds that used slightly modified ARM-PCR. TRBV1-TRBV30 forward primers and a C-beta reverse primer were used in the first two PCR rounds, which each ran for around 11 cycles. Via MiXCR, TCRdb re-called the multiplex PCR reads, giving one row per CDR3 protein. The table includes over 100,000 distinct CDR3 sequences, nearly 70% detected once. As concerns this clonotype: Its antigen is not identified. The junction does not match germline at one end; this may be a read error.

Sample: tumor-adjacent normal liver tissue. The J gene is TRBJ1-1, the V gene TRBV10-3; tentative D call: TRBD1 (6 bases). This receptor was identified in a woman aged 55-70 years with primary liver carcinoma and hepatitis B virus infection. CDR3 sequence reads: CAINEPGDEAFF. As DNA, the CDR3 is TGTGCCATCAATGAGCCAGGGGATGAAGCTTTCTTT.